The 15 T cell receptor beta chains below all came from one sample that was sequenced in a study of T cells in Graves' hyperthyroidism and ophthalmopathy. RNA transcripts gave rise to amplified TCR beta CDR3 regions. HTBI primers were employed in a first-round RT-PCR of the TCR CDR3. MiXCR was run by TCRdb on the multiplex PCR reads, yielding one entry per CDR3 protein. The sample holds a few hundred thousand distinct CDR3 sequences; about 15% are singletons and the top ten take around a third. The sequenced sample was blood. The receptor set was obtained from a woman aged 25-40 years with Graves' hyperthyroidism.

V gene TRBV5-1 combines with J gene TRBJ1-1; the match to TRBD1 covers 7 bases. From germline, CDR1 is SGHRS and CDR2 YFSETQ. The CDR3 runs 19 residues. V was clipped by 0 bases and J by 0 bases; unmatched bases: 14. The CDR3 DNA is TGCGCCAGCAGCTTGGCCGAGTGGGCAGGGGGAAACATGAACACTGAAGCTTTCTTT. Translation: CASSLAEWAGGNMNTEAFF. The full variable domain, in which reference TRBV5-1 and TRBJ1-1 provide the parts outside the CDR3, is KAGVTQTPRYLIKTRGQQVTLSCSPISGHRSVSWYQQTPGQGLQFLFEYFSETQRNKGNFPGRFSGRQFSNSRSEMNVSTLELGDSALYLCASSLAEWAGGNMNTEAFFGQGTRLTVV.

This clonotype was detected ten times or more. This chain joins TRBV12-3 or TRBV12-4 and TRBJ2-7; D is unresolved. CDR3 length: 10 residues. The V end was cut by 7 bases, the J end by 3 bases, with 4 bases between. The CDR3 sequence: CASIRYEQYF. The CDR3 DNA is TGTGCCAGCATCCGCTACGAGCAGTACTTC.

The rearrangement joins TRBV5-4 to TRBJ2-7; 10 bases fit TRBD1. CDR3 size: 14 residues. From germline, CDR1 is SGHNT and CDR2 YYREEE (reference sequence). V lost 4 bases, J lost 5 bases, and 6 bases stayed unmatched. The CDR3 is CASSRDRGRHEQYF. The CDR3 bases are TGTGCCAGCAGCCGAGACAGGGGGCGCCACGAGCAGTACTTC.

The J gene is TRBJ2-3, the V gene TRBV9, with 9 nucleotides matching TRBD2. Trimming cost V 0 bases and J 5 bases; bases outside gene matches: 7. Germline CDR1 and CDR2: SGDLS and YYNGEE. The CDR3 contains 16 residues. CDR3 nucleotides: TGTGCCAGCAGCGTAGTGGATAGCGGGAGAGTAGATACGCAGTATTTT. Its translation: CASSVVDSGRVDTQYF.

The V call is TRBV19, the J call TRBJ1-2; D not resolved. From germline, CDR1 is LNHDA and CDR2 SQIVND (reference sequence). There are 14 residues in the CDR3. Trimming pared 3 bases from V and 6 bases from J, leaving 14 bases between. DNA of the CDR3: TGTGCCAGTAGTATCAGTAAGGGATTAAATGGCTACACCTTC. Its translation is CASSISKGLNGYTF.

Written as DNA, the CDR3 is TGTGCCAGCAGTTTCGGGGGAGGAATGTACGAGCAGTACTTC. Translating gives CASSFGGGMYEQYF. The rearrangement links TRBV28 to TRBJ2-7; possible D gene TRBD2, 6 bases. V lost 3 bases to trimming and J lost 4 bases, with 13 bases between them. The CDR3 consists of 14 residues. Germline V gene data show CDR1 as MDHEN and CDR2 as SYDVKM.

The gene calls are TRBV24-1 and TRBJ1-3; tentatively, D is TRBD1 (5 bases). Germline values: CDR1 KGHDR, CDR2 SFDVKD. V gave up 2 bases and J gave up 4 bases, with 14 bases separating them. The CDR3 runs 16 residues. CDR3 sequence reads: CATSDSTGTGGNTIYF. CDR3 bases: TGTGCCACCAGTGATTCAACAGGCACGGGAGGAAACACCATATATTTT.

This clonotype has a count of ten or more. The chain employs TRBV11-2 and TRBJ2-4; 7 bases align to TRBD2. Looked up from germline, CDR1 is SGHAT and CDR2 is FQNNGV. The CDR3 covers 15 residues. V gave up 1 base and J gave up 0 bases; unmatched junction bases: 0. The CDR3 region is CASSLAGGAKNIQYF. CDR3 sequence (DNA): TGTGCCAGCAGCTTAGCGGGGGGAGCCAAAAACATTCAGTACTTC.

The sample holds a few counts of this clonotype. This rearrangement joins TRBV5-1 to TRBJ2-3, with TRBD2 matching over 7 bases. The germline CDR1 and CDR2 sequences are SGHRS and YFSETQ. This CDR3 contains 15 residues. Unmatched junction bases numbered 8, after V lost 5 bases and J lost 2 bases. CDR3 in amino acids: CASRELAYDTDTQYF. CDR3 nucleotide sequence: TGCGCCAGCAGGGAACTAGCGTACGACACAGATACGCAGTATTTT.

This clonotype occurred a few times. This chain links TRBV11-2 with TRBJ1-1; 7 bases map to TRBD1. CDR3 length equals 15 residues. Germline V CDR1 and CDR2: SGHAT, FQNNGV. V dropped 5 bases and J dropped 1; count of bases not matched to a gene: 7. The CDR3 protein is CASSDTGAWNTEAFF. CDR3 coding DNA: TGTGCCAGCAGCGACACAGGGGCATGGAACACTGAAGCTTTCTTT. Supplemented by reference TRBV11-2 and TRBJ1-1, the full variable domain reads EAGVAQSPRYKIIEKRQSVAFWCNPISGHATLYWYQQILGQGPKLLIQFQNNGVVDDSQLPKDRFSAERLKGVDSTLKIQPAKLEDSAVYLCASSDTGAWNTEAFFGQGTRLTVV.

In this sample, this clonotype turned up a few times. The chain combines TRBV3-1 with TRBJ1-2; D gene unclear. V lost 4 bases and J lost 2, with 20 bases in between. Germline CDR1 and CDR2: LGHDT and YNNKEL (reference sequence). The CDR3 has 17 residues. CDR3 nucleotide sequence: TGTGCCAGCAGCCCCTCCCGCGACGGCAGGTCAAACTATGGCTACACCTTC. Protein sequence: CASSPSRDGRSNYGYTF.

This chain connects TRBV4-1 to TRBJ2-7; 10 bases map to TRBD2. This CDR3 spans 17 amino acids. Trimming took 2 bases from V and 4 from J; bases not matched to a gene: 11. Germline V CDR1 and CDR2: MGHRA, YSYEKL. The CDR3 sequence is CASSQFYSGRPRYEQYF. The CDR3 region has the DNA TGCGCCAGCAGCCAATTCTATAGCGGGAGGCCCAGGTACGAGCAGTACTTC.

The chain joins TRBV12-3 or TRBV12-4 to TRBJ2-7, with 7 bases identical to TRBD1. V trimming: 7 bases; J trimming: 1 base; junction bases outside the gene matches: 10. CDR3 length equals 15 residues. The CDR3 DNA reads TGTGCCAGCACTCGGACCACAGGGGTTTCCTACGAGCAGTACTTC. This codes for CASTRTTGVSYEQYF.

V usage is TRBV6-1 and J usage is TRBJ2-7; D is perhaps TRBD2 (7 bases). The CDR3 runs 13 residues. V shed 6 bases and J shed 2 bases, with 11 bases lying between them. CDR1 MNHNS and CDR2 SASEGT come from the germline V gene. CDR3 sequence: CASRTGGAYEQYF. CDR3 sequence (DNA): TGTGCCAGCAGGACGGGGGGCGCCTACGAGCAGTACTTC.

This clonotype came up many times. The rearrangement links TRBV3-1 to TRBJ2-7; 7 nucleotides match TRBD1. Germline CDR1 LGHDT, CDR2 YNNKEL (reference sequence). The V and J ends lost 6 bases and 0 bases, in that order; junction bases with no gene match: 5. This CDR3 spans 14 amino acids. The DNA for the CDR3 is TGTGCCAGCAGACTGACAGGGAGCTCCTACGAGCAGTACTTC. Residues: CASRLTGSSYEQYF.